This passage covers 26 T cell receptor beta chains from one sample sequenced in a study of blood T cell dynamics during melanoma immunotherapy. Profiling relied on immunoSEQ multiplex PCR, and the TCRdb table lists in-frame clones only, not all of them. The repertoire holds some 7,200 clones, with 80% to 85% as singletons. The time point was: pre-treatment baseline. The sample in question was blood, obtained from a patient treated with checkpoint blockade. The receptors here all came from a human donor with melanoma.

V is TRBV19 and J is TRBJ1-5; D unclear. Trimming took 1 base from V and 0 from J, leaving 7 bases between them. Germline V gene sequence: CDR1 LNHDA, CDR2 SQIVND (reference sequence). CDR3 length: 15 residues. Here the CDR3 DNA reads TGTGCCAGTAGTATAGGGGCGGATAGCAATCAGCCCCAGCATTTT. It translates to CASSIGADSNQPQHF.

The chain carries TRBV18 and TRBJ1-2, with D hard to call. V was shortened by 6 bases and J by 4 bases, with 15 bases between the two germline ends. From germline, CDR1 is KGHSH and CDR2 LQKENI. The CDR3 has 14 residues. The CDR3 region is CASSWISGSYGYTF. The CDR3 region has the DNA TGTGCCAGCTCGTGGATCTCTGGCAGCTATGGCTACACCTTC.

The gene calls are TRBV19 and TRBJ1-4, with D unclear. The CDR3 runs 14 residues. Germline V CDR1 and CDR2: LNHDA, SQIVND (reference sequence). V was clipped by 0 bases and J by 7 bases, with 9 bases between them. The CDR3 DNA is TGTGCCAGTAGTATAGAAAAGTATGGTGAAAAACTGTTTTTT. It translates to CASSIEKYGEKLFF.

This chain joins TRBV6-1 and TRBJ1-4, with 8 positions matching TRBD1. V lost 0 bases, J lost 11 bases, and 11 bases stayed unmatched. There are 16 residues in the CDR3. Germline V gene sequence: CDR1 MNHNS, CDR2 SASEGT. CDR3 in DNA: TGTGCCAGCAGTGAAGCACTTGACAGGGGCGTGAGGAAACTGTTTTTT. Residues: CASSEALDRGVRKLFF.

The J gene is TRBJ1-2, the V gene TRBV4-2; D gene uncertain. The germline V and J ends were trimmed by 6 bases and 3 bases, with 11 bases remaining between them. The CDR3 has 13 amino acids. Per the germline V gene, CDR1 is LGHNA and CDR2 is YNFKEQ. This CDR3 reads CASRDSLDYGYTF. The CDR3 nucleotides read TGTGCCAGCAGGGATTCCCTTGACTATGGCTACACCTTC.

This chain connects TRBV5-5 to TRBJ2-7; tentatively, D is TRBD1 (6 bases). Germline V gene sequence: CDR1 SGHKS, CDR2 YYEKEE (reference sequence). The CDR3 extends over 13 amino acids. The V and J ends lost 2 bases and 2 bases respectively, with 8 bases between them. This CDR3 reads CASSFQGTYEQYF. In DNA, the CDR3 is TGTGCCAGCAGCTTCCAGGGGACCTACGAGCAGTACTTC.

The V and J genes are TRBV7-9 and TRBJ1-2; D ambiguous. The length of the CDR3 is 18 residues. Trimming left V 2 bases short and J 4 bases short, with 23 bases between. In germline, CDR1 is SEHNR, CDR2 FQNEAQ (reference sequence). CDR3 sequence reads: CASSLRSSAARPGYGYTF. Here the CDR3 DNA reads TGTGCCAGCAGCTTAAGGTCGTCGGCAGCGAGACCAGGCTATGGCTACACCTTC.

This rearrangement joins TRBV25-1 to TRBJ1-4; maybe TRBD1 (5 bases). Trimming left V 7 bases short and J 8 bases short, with 14 bases between. The CDR3 has 13 amino acids. Germline CDR1 is MGHDK and CDR2 is SYGVNS. This chain's CDR3 is CASNRQGGEKLFF. For the CDR3, the DNA is TGTGCCAGCAATCGGCAGGGCGGCGAAAAACTGTTTTTT.

CDR3 residues: CASRPGLAGVTMYF. DNA for the CDR3: TGTGCCAGCAGACCCGGCCTAGCGGGAGTGACGATGTACTTC. This chain links TRBV2 with TRBJ2-7, with 10 positions matching TRBD2. Trimming cost V 6 bases and J 12 bases; bases outside gene matches: 14. Germline CDR1 and CDR2: SNHLY and FYNNEI. This CDR3 region has 14 residues.

The rearrangement links TRBV28 to TRBJ2-1; 8 nucleotides line up with TRBD2. With V trimmed by 8 bases and J by 3 bases, 9 bases remained unmatched. Germline CDR1 is MDHEN and CDR2 is SYDVKM. The CDR3 loop spans 15 amino acids. The CDR3 DNA is TGTGCCAGCCGTACGGAGCGGGGGAACTACAATGAGCAGTTCTTC. Protein sequence: CASRTERGNYNEQFF.

The chain joins TRBV6-5 to TRBJ1-1; 7 nucleotides match TRBD1. The CDR3 loop spans 14 amino acids. CDR1 and CDR2 (germline): MNHEY, SVGAGI. Unmatched junction bases numbered 4, after V lost 2 bases and J lost 4 bases. CDR3 protein: CASSYDRVGTEAFF. In DNA, the CDR3 is TGTGCCAGCAGTTACGACAGGGTCGGCACTGAAGCTTTCTTT.

The rearrangement joins TRBV11-2 to TRBJ1-2; D gene uncertain. Trimming pared 3 bases from V and 3 bases from J, leaving 14 bases between. Germline CDR1 is SGHAT and CDR2 is FQNNGV. This CDR3 is 15 amino acids long. CDR3 DNA sequence: TGTGCCAGCAGCTTCCGGGCCCTGGATTACTATGGCTACACCTTC. This codes for CASSFRALDYYGYTF.

The chain carries TRBV28 and TRBJ2-6; D is perhaps TRBD1 or TRBD2 (5 bases each). With 3 bases removed from V and 0 bases from J, the gap between germline ends came to 9 bases. The CDR3 has 16 amino acids. Germline CDR1 MDHEN, CDR2 SYDVKM. CDR3 bases: TGTGCCAGCAGTTTGGGGGAATACTCTGGGGCCAACGTCCTGACTTTC. Translated, it gives CASSLGEYSGANVLTF. Based on the CDR3 plus reference TRBV28 and TRBJ2-6, the full variable domain is DVKVTQSSRYLVKRTGEKVFLECVQDMDHENMFWYRQDPGLGLRLIYFSYDVKMKEKGDIPEGYSVSREKKERFSLILESASTNQTSMYLCASSLGEYSGANVLTFGAGSRLTVL.

The chain recombines TRBV7-9 with TRBJ1-4; D ambiguous. CDR3 size: 15 residues. CDR1 and CDR2 from the germline V gene are SEHNR and FQNEAQ (reference sequence). The V end lost 2 bases, the J end lost 1 base, and 8 bases lay between the germline ends. The CDR3 nucleotides read TGTGCCAGCAGCTTATCGGTTCTAACTAATGAAAAACTGTTTTTT. This encodes CASSLSVLTNEKLFF. Together with reference TRBV7-9 and TRBJ1-4, the CDR3 gives the full variable domain: DTGVSQNPRHKITKRGQNVTFRCDPISEHNRLYWYRQTLGQGPEFLTYFQNEAQLEKSRLLSDRFSAERPKGSFSTLEIQRTEQGDSAMYLCASSLSVLTNEKLFFGSGTQLSVL.

CDR3 coding DNA: TGTGCCAGCAGTTACGGGACGACCTATGGCTACACCTTC. It is translated as CASSYGTTYGYTF. The chain links TRBV6-6 to TRBJ1-2; possible D gene TRBD1, 5 bases. Per germline, CDR1 MNHNY and CDR2 SVGAGI (reference sequence). CDR3 length equals 13 residues. V was pared by 2 bases and J by 4 bases, with 8 bases between.

The V call is TRBV25-1, the J call TRBJ1-1; 8 positions match TRBD1. There are 15 residues in the CDR3. In germline, CDR1 is MGHDK, CDR2 SYGVNS. V gave up 5 bases and J gave up 1 base; unmatched junction bases: 6. The CDR3 sequence is CASSPQGAPNTEAFF. The CDR3 region has the DNA TGTGCCAGCAGTCCTCAGGGGGCCCCGAACACTGAAGCTTTCTTT. Together with reference TRBV25-1 and TRBJ1-1, the CDR3 gives the full variable domain: EADIYQTPRYLVIGTGKKITLECSQTMGHDKMYWYQQDPGMELHLIHYSYGVNSTEKGDLSSESTVSRIRTEHFPLTLESARPSHTSQYLCASSPQGAPNTEAFFGQGTRLTVV.

The chain joins TRBV2 to TRBJ2-7, with 9 bases that match TRBD2. CDR1 and CDR2 (germline): SNHLY, FYNNEI. The CDR3 consists of 14 residues. V lost 0 bases, J lost 3 bases, and 0 bases stayed unmatched. The CDR3 loop is CASSEASGGYEQYF. CDR3 coding DNA: TGTGCCAGCAGTGAAGCTAGCGGGGGCTACGAGCAGTACTTC.

The chain employs TRBV2 and TRBJ1-1; D may be TRBD1 (5 bases). This CDR3 comprises 13 residues. Germline assignment: CDR1 SNHLY and CDR2 FYNNEI. V was shortened by 0 bases and J by 11 bases, with 13 bases between the two germline ends. In nucleotides, the CDR3 is TGTGCCAGCAGTGAAGCGGGGGGGGACGATGCTTTCTTT. Translating gives CASSEAGGDDAFF.

This chain links TRBV18 with TRBJ2-7, with D tentatively TRBD1 (6 bases). Trimming pared 4 bases from V and 2 bases from J, leaving 15 bases between. CDR1 and CDR2 (germline): KGHSH, LQKENI. The CDR3 has 15 residues. The CDR3 here is CASSQQGRQTYEQYF. The CDR3 DNA reads TGTGCCAGCTCACAACAGGGACGCCAAACCTACGAGCAGTACTTC.

The chain links TRBV28 to TRBJ2-5, with a possible D match to TRBD2 (5 bases). The J call is in doubt because the DNA end fits TRBJ2-7 better. Germline V gives CDR1 MDHEN, CDR2 SYDVKM. This CDR3 contains 15 residues. CDR3 sequence (DNA): TGTGCCAGCAGCGACTACCCCCAACGGTCCCACGAGCAGTACTTC. Translated: CASSDYPQRSHEQYF.

CDR3 loop: CASRVDGLAGSYEQYF. The CDR3 nucleotides read TGTGCCAGCAGAGTAGACGGACTAGCGGGGTCCTACGAGCAGTACTTC. The V call is TRBV7-2, the J call TRBJ2-7; the match to TRBD2 covers 12 bases. Trimming at V came to 6 bases and at J to 1 base, leaving 7 bases not matched to a gene. This CDR3 has 16 residues. Germline V gene data show CDR1 as SGHTA and CDR2 as FQGNSA.

This chain joins TRBV19 and TRBJ1-1, with 9 nucleotides matching TRBD1. Looked up from germline, CDR1 is LNHDA and CDR2 is SQIVND (reference sequence). The CDR3 is 17 residues long. J was trimmed by 1 base and V by 5 bases; bases with no gene match: 11. CDR3 amino acids: CASSRRGQGRENTEAFF. The CDR3 DNA follows: TGTGCCAGTAGTCGCCGGGGACAGGGTCGAGAGAACACTGAAGCTTTCTTT.

The chain uses TRBV19 and TRBJ1-5; the match to TRBD1 covers 9 bases. The CDR3 extends over 15 amino acids. V lost 6 bases, J lost 2 bases, and 5 bases stayed unmatched. CDR1 is LNHDA, CDR2 SQIVND, per germline (reference sequence). The CDR3 DNA is TGTGCCAGTAGCCGGGGGGACAGGGGCAATCAGCCCCAGCATTTT. This encodes CASSRGDRGNQPQHF.

This chain joins TRBV11-2 and TRBJ2-7; a weak D match, TRBD2 (6 bases). The germline V gene has CDR1 SGHAT and CDR2 FQNNGV. With 0 bases removed from V and 4 bases from J, the gap between germline ends came to 10 bases. CDR3 length: 14 residues. The CDR3: CASSLDGAGYEQYF. The DNA for the CDR3 is TGTGCCAGCAGCTTAGATGGGGCGGGATACGAGCAGTACTTC.

The CDR3 loop reads CSVWALGTEAFF. CDR3 DNA sequence: TGCAGCGTTTGGGCCCTGGGCACTGAAGCTTTCTTT. The V and J genes are TRBV29-1 and TRBJ1-1; D remains unclear. Germline CDR1 is SQVTM and CDR2 is ANQGSEA. This CDR3 comprises 12 residues. V lost 5 bases, J lost 4 bases, and 11 bases lay in between.

This clone ranks as large (0.1 to 1%). This chain uses TRBV5-1 with TRBJ1-2, with D hard to call. V lost 4 bases, J lost 8 bases, and 12 bases lay in between. CDR1 and CDR2 (germline): SGHRS, YFSETQ. The CDR3 loop spans 12 amino acids. CDR3 bases: TGCGCCAGCAGCATTGACGGGAAGGGCTACACCTTC. Translated: CASSIDGKGYTF.